This TCR beta chain was recovered during a study of blood T cells in healthy people across ages. A second roughly 7 to 12 cycle PCR used barcoded and J-beta primers. TCRdb processed the 5' RACE reads anew with MiXCR; each CDR3 protein has one entry. Of 550,000 to 650,000 distinct CDR3 sequences listed, approximately 30% are singletons. V shed 5 bases and J shed 2 bases, with 13 bases lying between them. CDR1 SGHTA and CDR2 FQGNSA come from the germline V gene. This CDR3 is 15 amino acids long. The donors, all healthy, were Caucasians living in Russia, aged about 6 to 95. V usage is TRBV7-2 and J usage is TRBJ1-5; tentative D call: TRBD1 (5 bases). This clonotype was obtained from a woman of 80 years or more in good health. Specimen: blood. The DNA of the CDR3 is TGTGCCAGCAGCCTCGGGGGGTTCGGCAATCAGCCCCAGCATTTT. This sequence encodes CASSLGGFGNQPQHF.